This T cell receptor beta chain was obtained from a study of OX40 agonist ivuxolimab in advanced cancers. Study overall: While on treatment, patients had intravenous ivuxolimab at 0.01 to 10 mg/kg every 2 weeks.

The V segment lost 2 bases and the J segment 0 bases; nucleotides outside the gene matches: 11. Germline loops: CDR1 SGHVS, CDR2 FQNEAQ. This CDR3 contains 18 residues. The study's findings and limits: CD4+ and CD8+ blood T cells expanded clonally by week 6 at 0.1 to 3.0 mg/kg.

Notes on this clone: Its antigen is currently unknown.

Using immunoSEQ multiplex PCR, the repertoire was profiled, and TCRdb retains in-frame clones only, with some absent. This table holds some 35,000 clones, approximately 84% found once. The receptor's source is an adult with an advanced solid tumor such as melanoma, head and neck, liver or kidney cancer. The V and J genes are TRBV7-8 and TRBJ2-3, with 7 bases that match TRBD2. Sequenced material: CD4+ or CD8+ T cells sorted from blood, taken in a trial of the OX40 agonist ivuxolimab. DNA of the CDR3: TGTGCCAGCAGCTTATCGGAGGGAGGGAGGCCGAGCACAGATACGCAGTATTTT. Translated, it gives CASSLSEGGRPSTDTQYF.